Below are 21 T cell receptor beta chains sequenced from a single sample in a study of blood T cell repertoires in COVID-19. Sequencing was performed with immunoSEQ multiplex PCR; in TCRdb, only in-frame clones are kept and a portion is missing. The sample consists of under 300,000 clones, about 86% of them appearing once. The sample consisted of PBMCs or T cells enriched from blood (not recorded which). Receptors originate from a woman in her 40s with acute COVID-19.

V usage is TRBV6-4 and J usage is TRBJ2-3; maybe TRBD1 (5 bases). Germline CDR1 reads MRHNA; CDR2 reads SNTAGT. V shed 5 bases and J shed 0 bases, with 12 bases lying between them. The CDR3 has 15 amino acids. CDR3 region: CASSQDTSSTDTQYF. DNA of the CDR3: TGTGCCAGCAGTCAGGACACCTCTAGCACAGATACGCAGTATTTT.

V usage is TRBV11-2 and J usage is TRBJ2-1, with 9 nucleotides matching TRBD2. This CDR3 has 16 residues. Germline trimming cut 1 base from V and 7 bases from J; bases unmatched to any gene: 8. Germline CDR1 reads SGHAT; CDR2 reads FQNNGV. The CDR3 DNA reads as TGTGCCAGCAGCTTAGCCGGCGGGAGGGGGAGAAATGAGCAGTTCTTC. Translation: CASSLAGGRGRNEQFF.

This chain links TRBV11-2 with TRBJ2-5; TRBD2 agrees at 7 bases. This CDR3 is 14 amino acids long. Germline V gene data show CDR1 as SGHAT and CDR2 as FQNNGV. V lost 5 bases and J lost 5; bases outside the gene matches: 8. CDR3 DNA sequence: TGTGCCAGCAGCGCCACGGGGGGAGGGGAGACCCAGTACTTC. The encoded protein is CASSATGGGETQYF.

The V call is TRBV18, the J call TRBJ2-5; no clear D gene. The ends were cut back, 0 bases at V and 3 bases at J, with 8 bases in the middle. The germline V gene has CDR1 KGHSH and CDR2 LQKENI. This CDR3 region has 14 residues. CDR3 sequence (DNA): TGTGCCAGCTCACCACCCTCCGTAAAAGAGACCCAGTACTTC. Residues: CASSPPSVKETQYF.

The chain recombines TRBV10-3 with TRBJ2-5, with D perhaps TRBD2 (5 bases). V was trimmed by 0 bases and J by 7 bases, leaving 12 bases between them. This CDR3 is 14 amino acids long. The V gene's germline CDR1 is ENHRY and CDR2 SYGVKD. The CDR3 sequence is CAISESGAGVTQYF. CDR3 coding DNA: TGTGCCATCAGTGAGTCGGGTGCGGGTGTGACCCAGTACTTC.

This clone was recorded only once. The chain combines TRBV9 with TRBJ2-3, with TRBD2 matching 7 bases. V was clipped by 4 bases and J by 1 base; unmatched bases: 6. The germline CDR1 and CDR2 sequences are SGDLS and YYNGEE. The CDR3 sequence is 15 residues long. In nucleotides, the CDR3 is TGTGCCAGCAGCATAAGGGCGGGGGGCACAGATACGCAGTATTTT. Protein product: CASSIRAGGTDTQYF.

The chain is built from TRBV6-5 and TRBJ2-7; TRBD2 might be the D (6 bases). CDR3 size: 16 residues. V lost 0 bases and J 0 bases, leaving 12 bases between the germline ends. Germline assignment: CDR1 MNHEY and CDR2 SVGAGI. The CDR3, as DNA: TGTGCCAGCAGTTACTCCGGGGTAGCGGTCTCCTACGAGCAGTACTTC. It codes for CASSYSGVAVSYEQYF.

In this sample, this clone turned up once. The V and J genes are TRBV27 and TRBJ1-3; TRBD1 aligns across 9 bases. The CDR3 sequence is 15 residues long. CDR1 is MNHEY, CDR2 SMNVEV, per germline (reference sequence). V shed 6 bases and J 7 bases; nucleotides not matched to a gene: 10. The CDR3 loop reads CASSPLGTGFNTIYF. Here the CDR3 DNA reads TGTGCCAGCAGCCCACTCGGGACAGGGTTTAACACCATATATTTT.

DNA of the CDR3: TGTGCCACCAGTGACTCGGACAGGGAAAGACCTGAAGCTTTCTTT. Encoded protein: CATSDSDRERPEAFF. V usage is TRBV24-1 and J usage is TRBJ1-1, with 8 nucleotides matching TRBD1. V dropped 4 bases and J dropped 6; count of bases not matched to a gene: 9. The CDR3 runs 15 residues. Germline assignment: CDR1 KGHDR and CDR2 SFDVKD.

V usage is TRBV7-8 and J usage is TRBJ2-1, with a weak D call TRBD2 (5 bases). Germline lookup yields CDR1 SGHVS and CDR2 FQNEAQ. The CDR3 totals 18 residues. V was clipped by 1 base and J by 9 bases, with 25 bases between them. The CDR3 protein is CASSLGVLGSTPGGEQFF. The DNA of the CDR3 is TGTGCCAGCAGCTTAGGAGTATTGGGCTCTACCCCAGGAGGTGAGCAGTTCTTC.

The rearrangement links TRBV6-5 to TRBJ1-2; the match to TRBD1 covers 10 bases. The CDR3 consists of 13 residues. The germline gives CDR1 MNHEY, CDR2 SVGAGI. After removal of 6 bases from V and 4 bases from J, the junction contained 2 bases not matched to a gene. DNA for the CDR3: TGTGCCAGCAGCAGACAGGGGGCCTATGGCTACACCTTC. It is translated as CASSRQGAYGYTF.

The gene calls are TRBV5-1 and TRBJ2-3, with 15 nucleotides matching TRBD2. The V gene end was trimmed by 4 bases and the J gene end by 5 bases; junction bases not matched to a gene: 8. The CDR3 covers 17 residues. Germline CDR1 and CDR2: SGHRS and YFSETQ. CDR3 nucleotide sequence: TGCGCCAGCAGCAGGACTAGCGGGAGGGCCTGGGGAGATACGCAGTATTTT. The encoded protein is CASSRTSGRAWGDTQYF.

The chain links TRBV11-3 to TRBJ1-1; D possibly corresponds to TRBD1 (5 bases). Germline CDR1 is SGHNT and CDR2 is YENEEA. V was pared by 7 bases and J by 6 bases, with 15 bases between. The CDR3 has 13 residues. The CDR3 DNA reads TGTGCCAGCACCGCGGGGGACGTCGCTGAAGCTTTCTTT. Its translation is CASTAGDVAEAFF.

The chain uses TRBV5-6 and TRBJ1-1; TRBD1 is a possible D gene (6 bases). The V end lost 4 bases, the J end lost 1 base, and 14 bases lay between the germline ends. Germline lookup yields CDR1 SGHDT and CDR2 YYEEEE. The CDR3 covers 15 residues. CDR3 protein: CASSQNWGQNTEAFF. DNA of the CDR3: TGTGCCAGCAGCCAAAACTGGGGACAGAACACTGAAGCTTTCTTT.

This chain uses TRBV6-5 with TRBJ1-1; possibly TRBD1 for D (5 bases). The CDR3 runs to 15 residues. V dropped 7 bases and J dropped 1 base, with 16 bases sitting between them. In germline, CDR1 is MNHEY, CDR2 SVGAGI. The CDR3 reads CASNRGRGQNTEAFF. CDR3 nucleotide sequence: TGTGCCAGCAACCGTGGTAGGGGCCAGAACACTGAAGCTTTCTTT.

This sequence joins TRBV27 and TRBJ1-1; 7 bases are shared with TRBD1. The CDR3 has 14 amino acids. V lost 4 bases and J lost 4; bases outside the gene matches: 6. Germline CDR1 MNHEY, CDR2 SMNVEV (reference sequence). CDR3 DNA sequence: TGTGCCAGCAGTTACCCACAGGGGACCACTGAAGCTTTCTTT. Protein sequence: CASSYPQGTTEAFF.

The gene calls are TRBV11-3 and TRBJ2-7, with D possibly TRBD1 on 6 matching bases. V shed 2 bases and J shed 3 bases, with 20 bases lying between them. The CDR3 runs to 17 residues. Germline assignment: CDR1 SGHNT and CDR2 YENEEA. The CDR3 is CASSLISHREQHYEQYF. CDR3 in DNA: TGTGCCAGCAGCTTAATTAGCCACAGGGAACAGCACTACGAGCAGTACTTC. Drawing the rest from reference TRBV11-3 and TRBJ2-7, the complete variable domain is EAGVVQSPRYKIIEKKQPVAFWCNPISGHNTLYWYLQNLGQGPELLIRYENEEAVDDSQLPKDRFSAERLKGVDSTLKIQPAELGDSAVYLCASSLISHREQHYEQYFGPGTRLTVT.

The chain uses TRBV3-1 (or the pseudogene TRBV3-2) and TRBJ2-7; 10 bases map to TRBD2. Looked up from germline, CDR1 is LGHDT and CDR2 is YNNKEL (reference sequence). The V and J ends lost 5 bases and 3 bases, in that order; junction bases with no gene match: 7. The CDR3 is made up of 15 amino acids. CDR3: CASSGLGLAVYEQYF. The CDR3 DNA follows: TGTGCCAGCAGCGGACTTGGACTAGCGGTCTACGAGCAGTACTTC.

This rearrangement joins TRBV7-8 to TRBJ1-5, with a weak D call TRBD1 (5 bases). Trimming took 1 base from V and 7 from J, leaving 14 bases between them. CDR3 length: 15 residues. The V gene's germline CDR1 is SGHVS and CDR2 FQNEAQ. The DNA for the CDR3 is TGTGCCAGCAGCTTAGTATCCAGGGCGGGGCAGCCCCAGCATTTT. This encodes CASSLVSRAGQPQHF.

V and J are TRBV5-4 and TRBJ2-5; 10 nucleotides match TRBD2. Germline lookup yields CDR1 SGHNT and CDR2 YYREEE (reference sequence). V was clipped by 4 bases and J by 5 bases; unmatched bases: 11. The CDR3 extends over 16 amino acids. CDR3 nucleotides: TGTGCCAGCAGCGCCGGAGGACTAGCGGCAGGCGAGACCCAGTACTTC. Amino acid sequence: CASSAGGLAAGETQYF.

The rearrangement joins TRBV6-5 to TRBJ2-7; D is unresolved. This CDR3 spans 13 amino acids. The V and J ends lost 5 bases and 3 bases respectively, with 11 bases between them. Germline V gene data show CDR1 as MNHEY and CDR2 as SVGAGI. The CDR3 reads CASSPREDYEQYF. CDR3 nucleotide sequence: TGTGCCAGCAGTCCCCGTGAGGACTACGAGCAGTACTTC.